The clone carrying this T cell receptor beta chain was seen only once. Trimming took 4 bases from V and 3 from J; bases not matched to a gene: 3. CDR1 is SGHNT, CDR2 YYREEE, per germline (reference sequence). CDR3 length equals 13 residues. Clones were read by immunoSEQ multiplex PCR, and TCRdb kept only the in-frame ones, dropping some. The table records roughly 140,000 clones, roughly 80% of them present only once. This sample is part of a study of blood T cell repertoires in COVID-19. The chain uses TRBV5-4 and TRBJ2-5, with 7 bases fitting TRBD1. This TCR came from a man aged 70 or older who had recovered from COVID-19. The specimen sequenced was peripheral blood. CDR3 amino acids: CASSQGQEETQYF. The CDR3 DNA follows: TGTGCCAGCAGCCAAGGACAGGAAGAGACCCAGTACTTC.